What follows are 5 T cell receptor beta chains derived from one specimen sequenced in a study of long-term antiretroviral therapy in people with HIV. Survey-level resolution applied to immunoSEQ assay v3.0. The protocol was immunoSEQ multiplex PCR, while the TCRdb copy is restricted to in-frame clones and leaves out a portion. The data hold over 30,000 clones, with around four fifths observed a single time. The source was unsorted PBMCs, collected 1 year after starting antiretroviral therapy. The receptors originated from a man aged 18 to 30 with HIV.

The chain joins TRBV5-6 to TRBJ2-7, with D unresolved. The germline gives CDR1 SGHDT, CDR2 YYEEEE. V lost 4 bases and J lost 4, with 12 bases in between. The CDR3 has 13 amino acids. CDR3: CASSPAARYEQYF. The DNA of the CDR3 is TGTGCCAGCAGCCCAGCTGCTCGGTACGAGCAGTACTTC.

A few counts support this clone. This chain connects TRBV7-9 to TRBJ1-2; D uncertain. CDR3 size: 14 residues. Trimming left V 5 bases short and J 3 bases short, with 13 bases between. The germline gives CDR1 SEHNR, CDR2 FQNEAQ (reference sequence). CDR3 bases: TGTGCCAGCAGCCATCTCAGCCCTGACTATGGCTACACCTTC. The encoded protein is CASSHLSPDYGYTF.

V usage is TRBV5-4 and J usage is TRBJ1-1; 8 nucleotides line up with TRBD1. Germline lookup yields CDR1 SGHNT and CDR2 YYREEE (reference sequence). The CDR3 contains 16 residues. Losses at the gene ends were 3 bases for V and 8 bases for J; bases not matched to a gene: 15. Here the CDR3 reads CASSSATPGQALEAFF. The CDR3, as DNA: TGTGCCAGCAGCTCAGCCACGCCGGGACAGGCGTTGGAAGCTTTCTTT.

The genes are TRBV28 and TRBJ2-6; 7 bases agree with TRBD1. The CDR3 runs to 18 residues. V was clipped by 3 bases and J by 0 bases; unmatched bases: 8. CDR1 and CDR2 from the germline V gene are MDHEN and SYDVKM. CDR3 protein: CASSFRGGISSGANVLTF. In DNA form, the CDR3 reads TGTGCCAGCAGTTTTAGAGGGGGCATTTCCTCTGGGGCCAACGTCCTGACTTTC.

The chain joins TRBV7-9 to TRBJ2-1, with 10 bases identical to TRBD2. In germline, CDR1 is SEHNR, CDR2 FQNEAQ (reference sequence). Trimming removed 1 base from V and 3 bases from J; junction bases left unmatched: 3. The length of the CDR3 is 16 residues. Here the CDR3 DNA reads TGTGCCAGCAGCTTAGGGACTAGCGGATACTACAATGAGCAGTTCTTC. Its translation is CASSLGTSGYYNEQFF.